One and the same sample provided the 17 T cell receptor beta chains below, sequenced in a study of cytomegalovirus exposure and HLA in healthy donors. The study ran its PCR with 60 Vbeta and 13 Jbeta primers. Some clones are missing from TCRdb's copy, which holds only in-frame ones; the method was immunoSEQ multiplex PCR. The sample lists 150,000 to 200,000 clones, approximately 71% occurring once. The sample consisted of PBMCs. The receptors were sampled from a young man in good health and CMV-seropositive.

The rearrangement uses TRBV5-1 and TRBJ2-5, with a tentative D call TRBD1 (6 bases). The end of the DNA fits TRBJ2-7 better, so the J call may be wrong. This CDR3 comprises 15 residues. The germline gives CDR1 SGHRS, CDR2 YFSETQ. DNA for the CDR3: TGCGCCAGCAGCTCCGGACAGCTCCAGACCTACGAGCAGTACTTC. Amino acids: CASSSGQLQTYEQYF.

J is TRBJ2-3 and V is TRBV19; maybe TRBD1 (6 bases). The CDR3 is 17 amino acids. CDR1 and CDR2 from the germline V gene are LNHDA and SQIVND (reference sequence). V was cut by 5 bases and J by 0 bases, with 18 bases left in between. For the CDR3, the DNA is TGTGCCAGTAGTTTTAGGACCGGGACACTTAGCACAGATACGCAGTATTTT. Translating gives CASSFRTGTLSTDTQYF.

The chain's CDR3 is CASGGGQGRGAFF. In DNA form, the CDR3 reads TGCGCCAGCGGGGGCGGACAGGGGCGTGGAGCTTTCTTT. This chain uses TRBV5-1 with TRBJ1-1, with TRBD1 matching 9 bases. J was trimmed by 10 bases and V by 7 bases; bases with no gene match: 11. The germline CDR1 and CDR2 sequences are SGHRS and YFSETQ. The CDR3 spans 13 residues.

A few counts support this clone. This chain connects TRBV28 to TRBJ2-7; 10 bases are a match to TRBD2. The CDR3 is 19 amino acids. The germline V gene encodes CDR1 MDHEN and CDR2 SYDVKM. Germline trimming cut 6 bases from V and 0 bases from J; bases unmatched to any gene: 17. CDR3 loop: CASSPQSNSGRTYSYEQYF. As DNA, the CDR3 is TGTGCCAGCAGCCCTCAAAGCAATAGCGGGAGGACTTACTCCTACGAGCAGTACTTC.

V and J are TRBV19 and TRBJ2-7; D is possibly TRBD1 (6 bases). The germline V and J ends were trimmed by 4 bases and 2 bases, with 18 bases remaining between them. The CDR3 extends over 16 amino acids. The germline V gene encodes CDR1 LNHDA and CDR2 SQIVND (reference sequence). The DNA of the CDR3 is TGTGCCAGTAGTAAATTACAGGTGAAGGGGGCCTACGAGCAGTACTTC. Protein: CASSKLQVKGAYEQYF.

Written as DNA, the CDR3 is TGTGCCAGCACCGGTGGGGGGATGTCGAATGAGCAGTTCTTC. As protein: CASTGGGMSNEQFF. The chain recombines TRBV11-2 with TRBJ2-1; the D gene is possibly TRBD2 (6 bases). The length of the CDR3 is 14 residues. Germline V gene lookup returns CDR1 SGHAT and CDR2 FQNNGV. With 7 bases removed from V and 7 bases from J, the gap between germline ends came to 17 bases.

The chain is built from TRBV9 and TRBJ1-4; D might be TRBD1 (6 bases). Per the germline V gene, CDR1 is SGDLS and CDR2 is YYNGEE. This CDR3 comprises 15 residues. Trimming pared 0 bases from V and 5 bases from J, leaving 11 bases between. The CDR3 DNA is TGTGCCAGCAGCGTAGGGCAGGGGTGGAATGAAAAACTGTTTTTT. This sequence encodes CASSVGQGWNEKLFF.

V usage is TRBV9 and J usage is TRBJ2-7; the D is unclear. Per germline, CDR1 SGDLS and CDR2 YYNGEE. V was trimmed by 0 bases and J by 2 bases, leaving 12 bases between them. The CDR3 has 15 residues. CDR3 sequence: CASSVGGSSPYEQYF. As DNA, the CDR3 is TGTGCCAGCAGCGTAGGAGGTAGCAGCCCCTACGAGCAGTACTTC. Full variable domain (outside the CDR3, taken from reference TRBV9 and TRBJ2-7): DSGVTQTPKHLITATGQRVTLRCSPRSGDLSVYWYQQSLDQGLQFLIQYYNGEERAKGNILERFSAQQFPDLHSELNLSSLELGDSALYFCASSVGGSSPYEQYFGPGTRLTVT.

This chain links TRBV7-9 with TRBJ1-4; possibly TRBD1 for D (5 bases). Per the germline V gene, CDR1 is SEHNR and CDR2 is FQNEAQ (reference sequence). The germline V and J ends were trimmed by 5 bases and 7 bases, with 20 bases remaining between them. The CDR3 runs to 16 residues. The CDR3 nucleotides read TGTGCCAGCAGCAAAGACGGCAGGGCCCTGGGTGAAAAACTGTTTTTT. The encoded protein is CASSKDGRALGEKLFF. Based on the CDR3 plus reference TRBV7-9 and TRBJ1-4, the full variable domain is DTGVSQNPRHKITKRGQNVTFRCDPISEHNRLYWYRQTLGQGPEFLTYFQNEAQLEKSRLLSDRFSAERPKGSFSTLEIQRTEQGDSAMYLCASSKDGRALGEKLFFGSGTQLSVL.

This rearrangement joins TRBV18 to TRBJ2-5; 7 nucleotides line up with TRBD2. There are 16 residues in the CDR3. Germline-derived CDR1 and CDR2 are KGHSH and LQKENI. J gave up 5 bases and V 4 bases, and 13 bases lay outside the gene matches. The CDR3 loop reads CASSLSAGMSGETQYF. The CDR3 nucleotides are TGTGCCAGCTCACTCTCAGCGGGAATGAGTGGTGAGACCCAGTACTTC.

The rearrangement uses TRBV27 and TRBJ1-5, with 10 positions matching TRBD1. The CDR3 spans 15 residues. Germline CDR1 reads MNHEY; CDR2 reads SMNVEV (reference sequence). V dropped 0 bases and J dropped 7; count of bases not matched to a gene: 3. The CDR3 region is CASSLSTGGGQPQHF. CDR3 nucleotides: TGTGCCAGCAGTTTATCGACAGGGGGCGGCCAGCCCCAGCATTTT.

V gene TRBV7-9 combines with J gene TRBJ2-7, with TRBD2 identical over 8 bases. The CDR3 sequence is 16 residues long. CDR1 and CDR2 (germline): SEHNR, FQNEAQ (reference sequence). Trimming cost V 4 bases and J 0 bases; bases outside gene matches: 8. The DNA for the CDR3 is TGTGCCAGCAGCTCCTCAGGCGGGAGGAGCTCCTACGAGCAGTACTTC. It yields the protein CASSSSGGRSSYEQYF.

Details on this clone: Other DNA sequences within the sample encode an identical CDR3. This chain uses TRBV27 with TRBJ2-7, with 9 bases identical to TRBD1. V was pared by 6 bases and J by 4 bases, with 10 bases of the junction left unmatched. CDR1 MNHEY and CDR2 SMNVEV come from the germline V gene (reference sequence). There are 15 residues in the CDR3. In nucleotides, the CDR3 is TGTGCCAGCAGCCGCGGACAGGGGAGGGCATACGAGCAGTACTTC. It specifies CASSRGQGRAYEQYF.

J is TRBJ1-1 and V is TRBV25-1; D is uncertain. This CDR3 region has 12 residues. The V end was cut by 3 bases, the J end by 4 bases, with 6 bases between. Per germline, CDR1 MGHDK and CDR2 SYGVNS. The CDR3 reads CASSDRGTEAFF. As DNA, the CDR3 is TGTGCCAGCAGTGACCGGGGCACTGAAGCTTTCTTT.

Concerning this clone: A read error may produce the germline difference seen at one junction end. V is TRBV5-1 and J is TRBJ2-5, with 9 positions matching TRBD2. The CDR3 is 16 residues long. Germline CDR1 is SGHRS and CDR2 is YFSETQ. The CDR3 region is CARSLGILAGQETQYF. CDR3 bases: TGCGCCCGCAGCTTGGGCATACTAGCGGGCCAAGAGACCCAGTACTTC.

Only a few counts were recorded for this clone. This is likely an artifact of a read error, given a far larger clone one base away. DNA of the CDR3: TGTGCCAGCAGCTTAGGGCTACTGGGACAGGGGTCGTTCGAGCAGTACTTC. This encodes CASSLGLLGQGSFEQYF. The rearrangement links TRBV7-3 to TRBJ2-7; TRBD1 matches at 10 bases. V was pared by 2 bases and J by 6 bases, with 13 bases of the junction left unmatched. CDR3 length: 17 residues. The germline gives CDR1 SGHTA, CDR2 FQGTGA.

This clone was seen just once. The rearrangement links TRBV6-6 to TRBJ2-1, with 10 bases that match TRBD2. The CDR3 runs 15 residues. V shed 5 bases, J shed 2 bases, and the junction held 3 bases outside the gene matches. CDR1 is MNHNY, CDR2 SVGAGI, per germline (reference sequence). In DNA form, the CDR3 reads TGTGCCAGCAGTATTGGACTAGCGGCCTACAATGAGCAGTTCTTC. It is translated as CASSIGLAAYNEQFF.